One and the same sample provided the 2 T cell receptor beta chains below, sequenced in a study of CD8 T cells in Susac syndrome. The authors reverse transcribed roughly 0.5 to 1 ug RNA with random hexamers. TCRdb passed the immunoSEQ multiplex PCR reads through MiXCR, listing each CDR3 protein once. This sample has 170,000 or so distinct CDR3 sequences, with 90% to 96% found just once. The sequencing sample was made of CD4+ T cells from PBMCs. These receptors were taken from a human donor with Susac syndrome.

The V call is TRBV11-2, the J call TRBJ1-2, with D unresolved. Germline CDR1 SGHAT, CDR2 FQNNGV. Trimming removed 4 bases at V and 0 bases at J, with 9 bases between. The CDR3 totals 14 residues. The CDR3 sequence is CASSWAETNYGYTF. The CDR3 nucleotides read TGTGCCAGCAGCTGGGCAGAAACTAACTATGGCTACACCTTC.

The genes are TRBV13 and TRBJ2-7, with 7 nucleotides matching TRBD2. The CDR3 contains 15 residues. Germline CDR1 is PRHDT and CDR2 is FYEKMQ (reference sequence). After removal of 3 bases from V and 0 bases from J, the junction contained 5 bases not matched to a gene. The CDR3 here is CASSFGGGSSYEQYF. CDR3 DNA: TGTGCCAGCAGCTTTGGGGGGGGGAGCTCCTACGAGCAGTACTTC.